The 30 T cell receptor beta chains below come from one sample, sequenced in a study of blood T cell repertoires in COVID-19. Clones were sequenced by immunoSEQ multiplex PCR, and TCRdb holds only the in-frame ones, with some missing. The data show about 95,000 clones, approximately 84% seen once. Sequencing was carried out using peripheral blood. These receptors originate from a man older than 75 with active or convalescent COVID-19.

The chain recombines TRBV7-3 with TRBJ1-1, with no clear D. Germline lookup yields CDR1 SGHTA and CDR2 FQGTGA. V lost 1 base and J lost 1, with 4 bases in between. The CDR3 has 13 residues. The CDR3 region has the DNA TGTGCCAGCAGCTTAAACAGGAACACTGAAGCTTTCTTT. It yields the protein CASSLNRNTEAFF.

The chain uses TRBV5-1 and TRBJ2-5; TRBD1 is a possible D gene (6 bases). The CDR3 has 16 amino acids. Trimming cost V 7 bases and J 5 bases, with 24 bases left between them. Germline-derived CDR1 and CDR2 are SGHRS and YFSETQ. In DNA, the CDR3 is TGCGCCAGCTCCCCAGGACAGTATCCTCCGGGGGAGACCCAGTACTTC. Its protein product is CASSPGQYPPGETQYF.

This clone has just a few counts. This chain joins TRBV9 and TRBJ1-2; D uncertain. Trimming removed 0 bases at V and 3 bases at J, with 6 bases between. The CDR3 totals 13 residues. Per the germline V gene, CDR1 is SGDLS and CDR2 is YYNGEE. The CDR3 spells CASSVDTYYGYTF. CDR3 DNA sequence: TGTGCCAGCAGCGTAGACACGTACTATGGCTACACCTTC.

The V gene is TRBV3-1 (or the pseudogene TRBV3-2), the J gene TRBJ2-7, with 7 bases matching TRBD2. V shed 1 base and J 2 bases; nucleotides not matched to a gene: 8. The germline V gene has CDR1 LGHDT and CDR2 YNNKEL (reference sequence). This CDR3 contains 16 residues. For the CDR3, the DNA is TGTGCCAGCAGCCAAGCTCCGTCGGGGGGAACCTACGAGCAGTACTTC. Residues: CASSQAPSGGTYEQYF.

DNA of the CDR3: TGTGCCATCAGTGAAGTAGGGGGCCCCGGGGGATCCGATGGCTACACCTTC. Its translation: CAISEVGGPGGSDGYTF. The chain carries TRBV10-3 and TRBJ1-2; 7 bases line up with TRBD1. Trimming took 3 bases from V and 6 from J; bases not matched to a gene: 16. The CDR3 sequence is 17 residues long. Germline CDR1 ENHRY, CDR2 SYGVKD.

The V and J genes are TRBV5-1 and TRBJ1-1; D is uncertain. Germline V gene data show CDR1 as SGHRS and CDR2 as YFSETQ. The CDR3 loop spans 13 amino acids. V was cut by 0 bases and J by 1 base, with 4 bases left in between. CDR3 coding DNA: TGCGCCAGCAGCTTGGCATCGAACACTGAAGCTTTCTTT. Its protein product is CASSLASNTEAFF.

The chain links TRBV5-1 to TRBJ1-4, with D possibly TRBD1 on 6 matching bases. The germline V gene has CDR1 SGHRS and CDR2 YFSETQ. The CDR3 has 15 residues. Trimming stripped 3 bases from V and 8 bases from J, with 17 bases between. The CDR3 coding sequence is TGCGCCAGCAGCTCGGCAGGGGAGATTGGCGAAAAACTGTTTTTT. Amino acid sequence: CASSSAGEIGEKLFF.

The chain recombines TRBV4-2 with TRBJ2-3; D remains ambiguous. Trimming took off 0 bases at V and 5 bases at J, with 6 bases between the two ends. In germline, CDR1 is LGHNA, CDR2 YNFKEQ. The CDR3 spans 13 residues. CDR3 amino acids: CASSQDYIDTQYF. For the CDR3, the DNA is TGTGCCAGCAGCCAAGATTATATAGATACGCAGTATTTT.

The chain uses TRBV4-1 and TRBJ2-1; 11 bases map to TRBD2. Germline V CDR1 and CDR2: MGHRA, YSYEKL. The CDR3 length is 15 residues. V dropped 4 bases and J dropped 8; count of bases not matched to a gene: 7. The CDR3 sequence: CASSRAASGGYEQFF. Written as DNA, the CDR3 is TGCGCCAGCAGCCGGGCGGCTAGCGGGGGGTATGAGCAGTTCTTC.

CDR3 protein: CASRRRGQAADTQYF. Here the CDR3 DNA reads TGTGCCAGCAGGAGAAGGGGACAGGCTGCAGATACGCAGTATTTT. The chain recombines TRBV27 with TRBJ2-3, with TRBD1 identical over 8 bases. There are 15 residues in the CDR3. From germline, CDR1 is MNHEY and CDR2 SMNVEV (reference sequence). Trimming removed 6 bases from V and 4 bases from J; junction bases left unmatched: 9.

The chain carries TRBV5-1 and TRBJ1-3; TRBD1 matches 7 bases. With 3 bases clipped from V and 0 bases from J, the junction kept 3 bases outside the gene matches. This CDR3 contains 15 residues. CDR1 SGHRS and CDR2 YFSETQ come from the germline V gene. CDR3 bases: TGCGCCAGCAGCTCCGCAGGGGGCTCTGGAAACACCATATATTTT. Translation gives CASSSAGGSGNTIYF.

This clone appeared once. The J gene is TRBJ2-1, the V gene TRBV11-3, with a weak D call TRBD2 (7 bases). V lost 1 base and J 10 bases, leaving 17 bases between the germline ends. Germline V gene sequence: CDR1 SGHNT, CDR2 YENEEA. The CDR3 covers 15 residues. The CDR3 sequence: CASSLVRGARGEQFF. CDR3 DNA sequence: TGTGCCAGCAGCTTAGTACGGGGGGCCCGGGGGGAGCAGTTCTTC.

This clone occurred a few times. V is TRBV19 and J is TRBJ1-5, with 8 positions matching TRBD1. The CDR3 spans 16 residues. V lost 6 bases to trimming and J lost 0 bases; unmatched junction nucleotides: 7. The germline gives CDR1 LNHDA, CDR2 SQIVND (reference sequence). CDR3: CASRNRGWDSNQPQHF. The DNA of the CDR3 is TGTGCCAGTAGGAACAGGGGGTGGGATAGCAATCAGCCCCAGCATTTT.

This chain uses TRBV19 with TRBJ1-2, with 9 bases that match TRBD1. Trimming at V came to 5 bases and at J to 5 bases, leaving 15 bases not matched to a gene. The CDR3 runs to 17 residues. Germline CDR1 is LNHDA and CDR2 is SQIVND (reference sequence). CDR3 sequence (DNA): TGTGCCAGTAGTCCCCAATCCTCCGGGACAGGGAGATATGGCTACACCTTC. Amino acid sequence: CASSPQSSGTGRYGYTF.

The table lists this clone with a count of one. The gene calls are TRBV5-1 and TRBJ1-1; a possible D gene is TRBD1 (5 bases). Trimming took off 5 bases at V and 0 bases at J, with 11 bases between the two ends. This CDR3 region has 14 residues. The germline V gene has CDR1 SGHRS and CDR2 YFSETQ. CDR3 DNA sequence: TGCGCCAGCAGAATGGACATCATGAACACTGAAGCTTTCTTT. This encodes CASRMDIMNTEAFF.

This clone has a handful of counts. This chain links TRBV7-9 with TRBJ1-6; D gene unclear. The germline V gene has CDR1 SEHNR and CDR2 FQNEAQ (reference sequence). The CDR3 consists of 15 residues. Trimming took off 4 bases at V and 5 bases at J, with 12 bases between the two ends. The CDR3 here is CASSSLGRNNSPLHF. CDR3 nucleotide sequence: TGTGCCAGCAGCTCCCTGGGCAGAAATAATTCACCCCTCCACTTT.

The rearrangement links TRBV3-1 (or the pseudogene TRBV3-2) to TRBJ2-6; D uncertain. This CDR3 is 15 amino acids long. V shed 5 bases and J shed 0 bases, with 8 bases lying between them. Per the germline V gene, CDR1 is LGHDT and CDR2 is YNNKEL (reference sequence). The CDR3 DNA reads TGTGCCAGCAGCACACGTCTCTCTGGGGCCAACGTCCTGACTTTC. It yields the protein CASSTRLSGANVLTF.

This clone is labeled as medium-sized. This chain connects TRBV15 to TRBJ1-2; TRBD1 agrees at 9 bases. CDR1 and CDR2 (germline): LNHNV, YYDKDF (reference sequence). The trim removed 5 bases at V and 4 bases at J, leaving 8 bases unmatched. The length of the CDR3 is 15 residues. The CDR3 nucleotides read TGTGCCACCAGCGCGGGACAGGGAGGTCCCTATGGCTACACCTTC. It yields the protein CATSAGQGGPYGYTF.

The chain joins TRBV30 to TRBJ2-7; perhaps TRBD2 as D (5 bases). In germline, CDR1 is GTSNPN, CDR2 SVGIG (reference sequence). Trimming shortened V by 3 bases and J by 9 bases, and 18 bases separated the two germline ends. CDR3 size: 13 residues. CDR3 protein: CAWSPFGREGQYF. The CDR3 bases are TGTGCCTGGAGCCCCTTTGGCCGAGAGGGGCAGTACTTC. Full variable domain (rest looked up from reference TRBV30 and TRBJ2-7): SQTIHQWPATLVQPVGSPLSLECTVEGTSNPNLYWYRQAAGRGLQLLFYSVGIGQISSEVPQNLSASRPQDRQFILSSKKLLLSDSGFYLCAWSPFGREGQYFGPGTRLTVT.

The rearrangement links TRBV18 to TRBJ2-5; no reliable D call. This CDR3 is built from 14 residues. V gave up 2 bases and J gave up 1 base, with 8 bases separating them. Germline values: CDR1 KGHSH, CDR2 LQKENI. Here the CDR3 reads CASSPAGAQETQYF. The CDR3 nucleotides are TGTGCCAGCTCACCAGCAGGCGCCCAAGAGACCCAGTACTTC.

The rearrangement joins TRBV5-6 to TRBJ2-2, with 11 bases identical to TRBD2. The germline V gene encodes CDR1 SGHDT and CDR2 YYEEEE. The CDR3 extends over 16 amino acids. Trimming at V came to 4 bases and at J to 3 bases, leaving 5 bases not matched to a gene. The CDR3 DNA reads as TGTGCCAGCAGCCCAACTAGCGGGGGTTACACCGGGGAGCTGTTTTTT. Its translation is CASSPTSGGYTGELFF.

V is TRBV19 and J is TRBJ1-2, with 9 bases identical to TRBD1. V gave up 9 bases and J gave up 7 bases; unmatched junction bases: 6. Germline CDR1 is LNHDA and CDR2 is SQIVND (reference sequence). This CDR3 spans 12 amino acids. CDR3 DNA sequence: TGTGCCAGCAAGGGGGACAGGGCTGGCTACACCTTC. Its translation is CASKGDRAGYTF.

V gene TRBV3-1 (or the pseudogene TRBV3-2) combines with J gene TRBJ1-4, with 7 bases that match TRBD1. CDR1 and CDR2 (germline): LGHDT, YNNKEL (reference sequence). The CDR3 totals 15 residues. Trimming cost V 2 bases and J 10 bases; bases outside gene matches: 10. CDR3 residues: CASSQRRGLVGKLFF. The CDR3 nucleotides read TGTGCCAGCAGCCAACGGAGGGGGCTTGTCGGAAAACTGTTTTTT.

The chain couples TRBV6-5 to TRBJ1-1; D is ambiguous. The V and J ends lost 3 bases and 4 bases respectively, with 9 bases between them. The CDR3 consists of 13 residues. CDR1 and CDR2 from the germline V gene are MNHEY and SVGAGI. CDR3 bases: TGTGCCAGCAGTTATGGCGACTCCACTGAAGCTTTCTTT. This gives the protein CASSYGDSTEAFF.

In its sample, this clone was seen a few times. The J gene is TRBJ2-1, the V gene TRBV7-3; D is uncertain. Germline V gene sequence: CDR1 SGHTA, CDR2 FQGTGA. V gave up 5 bases and J gave up 9 bases, with 11 bases separating them. The CDR3 has 12 residues. The CDR3 DNA sequence: TGTGCCAGCAGCCCCCTCGGTGGTGAGCAGTTCTTC. This gives the protein CASSPLGGEQFF.

The chain couples TRBV29-1 to TRBJ1-2; 9 bases are a match to TRBD1. V lost 1 base to trimming and J lost 3 bases; unmatched junction nucleotides: 9. CDR1 is SQVTM, CDR2 ANQGSEA, per germline. The CDR3 has 16 amino acids. CDR3 residues: CSVEGQKDRGDYGYTF. CDR3 DNA: TGCAGCGTTGAAGGTCAGAAGGACAGGGGAGACTATGGCTACACCTTC. The full variable domain, completed using reference TRBV29-1 and TRBJ1-2, is SAVISQKPSRDICQRGTSLTIQCQVDSQVTMMFWYRQQPGQSLTLIATANQGSEATYESGFVIDKFPISRPNLTFSTLTVSNMSPEDSSIYLCSVEGQKDRGDYGYTFGSGTRLTVV.

The J gene is TRBJ2-5, the V gene TRBV4-1; TRBD2 matches 13 bases. J lost 1 base, V lost 1 base, and 9 bases had no gene match. Germline V gene sequence: CDR1 MGHRA, CDR2 YSYEKL. The CDR3 contains 19 residues. In nucleotides, the CDR3 is TGCGCCAGCAGCCAAGTTAGGGGACTAGCGGGGAAATTCCAAGAGACCCAGTACTTC. It translates to CASSQVRGLAGKFQETQYF.

This rearrangement joins TRBV7-9 to TRBJ1-6; 10 nucleotides align to TRBD1. The germline V gene has CDR1 SEHNR and CDR2 FQNEAQ (reference sequence). This CDR3 is built from 16 residues. With 1 base clipped from V and 9 bases from J, the junction kept 6 bases outside the gene matches. The CDR3 is CASSLGQGQGSSPLHF. CDR3 bases: TGTGCCAGCAGCTTAGGTCAGGGACAGGGGAGTTCACCCCTCCACTTT.

The CDR3 sequence: CASSAGTDEQYF. CDR3 nucleotide sequence: TGTGCCAGCAGCGCCGGGACAGACGAGCAGTACTTC. This chain uses TRBV7-6 with TRBJ2-7; 7 bases line up with TRBD1. After removal of 5 bases from V and 5 bases from J, the junction contained 3 bases not matched to a gene. This CDR3 is 12 amino acids long. In germline, CDR1 is SGHVS, CDR2 FNYEAQ.

This chain connects TRBV9 to TRBJ2-5; D is undetermined. The V end was cut by 0 bases, the J end by 3 bases, with 9 bases between. CDR1 is SGDLS and CDR2 is YYNGEE in the germline V gene. The CDR3 spans 14 residues. CDR3 in amino acids: CASSVGALEETQYF. The CDR3 nucleotides are TGTGCCAGCAGCGTAGGGGCCCTGGAAGAGACCCAGTACTTC.